Listed below are T cell receptor beta chains from one sample, sequenced in a study of beta chain features in type 1 diabetes. TCRdb's table, derived via immunoSEQ multiplex PCR, lists solely in-frame clones and lacks some. The data contain about 210,000 clones, approximately 10% of them singletons. The specimen sequenced was central memory CD4+ T cells from blood. The receptors were sampled from a young man in good health. Both conserved end residues are trimmed from each CDR3.

V: TRBV6-1
CDR3: ASSPRWWEGHEQF

V: TRBV10-3
CDR3: AISESDEQY

V: TRBV9
CDR3: ASSVDWGSPDTQY

V: TRBV5-1
CDR3: ASSWDSSGRAEEF

V: TRBV7-2
CDR3: ASSLRRATEAF

V: TRBV15
CDR3: ATSGYYYNEQF

V: TRBV12-5
CDR3: ASGLVLAGGFYTQY

V: TRBV7-8
CDR3: ASSLGTGWDTEAF

V: TRBV12-5
CDR3: ASGKGLAANEQF

V: TRBV2
CDR3: ASIPDRGTEAF

V: TRBV30
CDR3: AWSPLGAEAF

V: TRBV9
CDR3: ASSVDNGGNQETQY

V: TRBV7-8
CDR3: ASSLARAGDSYEQY

V: TRBV5-1
CDR3: ASKFYEGNEQF

V: TRBV7-2
CDR3: ASSLVWTALGPQH

V: TRBV5-4
CDR3: ASSLKWGSSYNEQF

V: TRBV7-8
CDR3: ASSLELTFSYNEQF

V: TRBV7-9
CDR3: ASSSGLETGELF